A selection of T cell receptor beta chains follows, all from one sample in a study of T cell changes during pregnancy in multiple sclerosis. Assay used: immunoSEQ multiplex PCR; TCRdb lists only in-frame clones, some missing. The sample consists of around 88,000 clones, approximately 90% of them appearing once. Specimen: peripheral blood, collected in the first trimester of pregnancy. These receptors all come from a female donor with multiple sclerosis, enrolled in a pregnancy study. Both conserved end residues are part of each CDR3. Each record gives: V gene, clone size, D gene, J gene, CDR3 protein, CDR3 DNA. D genes are given only for firm matches. Rows may omit the clone size; those that give it use once, few, many or a size class.

>TRBV2|-|TRBD2|TRBJ2-3
CASSDDNSGSRTDTQYF
TGTGCCAGCAGTGACGATAATAGCGGGAGCCGCACAGATACGCAGTATTTT
>TRBV6-1|-|TRBD2|TRBJ2-1
CASSDLRGGSNEQFF
TGTGCCAGCAGTGATTTGCGGGGGGGTTCCAATGAGCAGTTCTTC
>TRBV10-3|-|TRBD2|TRBJ2-2
CASPGLVIPNTGELFF
TGTGCCAGTCCGGGACTAGTCATCCCGAACACCGGGGAGCTGTTTTTT
>TRBV19|-|TRBD1|TRBJ2-5
CASSLHRGEETQYF
TGTGCCAGTAGTCTACACAGGGGGGAAGAGACCCAGTACTTC
>TRBV6-1|few|TRBD1|TRBJ1-2
CASSTLGQGYGYTF
TGTGCCAGCAGTACCCTCGGACAGGGGTATGGCTACACCTTC
>TRBV30|-|TRBD1|TRBJ1-1
CAWSRDRGYTEAFF
TGTGCCTGGAGTAGAGACAGGGGGTACACTGAAGCTTTCTTT
>TRBV6-8|once|-|TRBJ1-1
CASSYSLPGDTEAFF
TGTGCCAGCAGTTACTCTTTACCGGGGGACACTGAAGCTTTCTTT
>TRBV14|-|TRBD2|TRBJ2-2
CASRLAVNTGELFF
TGTGCCAGCAGGCTAGCGGTGAACACCGGGGAGCTGTTTTTT
>TRBV19|few|-|TRBJ2-1
CASSIARSSYNEQFF
TGTGCCAGTAGTATAGCACGGAGCTCCTACAATGAGCAGTTCTTC
>TRBV28|-|-|TRBJ1-1
CASSLRTKGAFF
TGTGCCAGCAGTCTCCGGACAAAGGGGGCTTTCTTT